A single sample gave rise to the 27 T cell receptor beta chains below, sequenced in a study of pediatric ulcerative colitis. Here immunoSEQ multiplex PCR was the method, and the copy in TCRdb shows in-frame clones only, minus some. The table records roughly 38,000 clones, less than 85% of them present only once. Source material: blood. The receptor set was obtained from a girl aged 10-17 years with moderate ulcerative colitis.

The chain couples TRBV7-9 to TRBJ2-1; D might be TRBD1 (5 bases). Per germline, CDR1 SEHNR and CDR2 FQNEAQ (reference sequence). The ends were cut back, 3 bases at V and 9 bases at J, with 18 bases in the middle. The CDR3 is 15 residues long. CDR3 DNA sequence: TGTGCCAGCAGCTTTAGCCCCGGAAAGCAGGGTGAGCAGTTCTTC. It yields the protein CASSFSPGKQGEQFF.

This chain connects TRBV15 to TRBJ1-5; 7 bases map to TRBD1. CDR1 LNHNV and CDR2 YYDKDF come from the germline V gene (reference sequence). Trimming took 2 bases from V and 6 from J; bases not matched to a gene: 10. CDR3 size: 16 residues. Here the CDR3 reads CATSRTAGAGGQPQHF. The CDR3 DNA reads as TGTGCCACCAGCAGAACCGCAGGGGCAGGGGGTCAGCCCCAGCATTTT.

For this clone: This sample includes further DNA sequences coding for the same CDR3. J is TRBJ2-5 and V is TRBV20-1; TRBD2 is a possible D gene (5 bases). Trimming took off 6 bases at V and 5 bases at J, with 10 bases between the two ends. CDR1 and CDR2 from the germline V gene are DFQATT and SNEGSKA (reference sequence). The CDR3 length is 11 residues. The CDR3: CSARGTETQYF. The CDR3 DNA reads TGCAGTGCCCGGGGAACCGAGACCCAGTACTTC.

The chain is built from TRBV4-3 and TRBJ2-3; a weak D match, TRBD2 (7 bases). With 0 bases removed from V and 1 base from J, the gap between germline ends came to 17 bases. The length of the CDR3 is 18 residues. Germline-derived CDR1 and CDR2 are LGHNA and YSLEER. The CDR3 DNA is TGCGCCAGCAGCCAAGATCGAAACCGGGGGGCCCGCACAGATACGCAGTATTTT. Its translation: CASSQDRNRGARTDTQYF.

This CDR3 reads CASSLAGADLDTQYF. The DNA of the CDR3 is TGTGCCAGCAGCTTGGCCGGGGCCGACCTCGATACGCAGTATTTT. The rearrangement joins TRBV5-8 to TRBJ2-3; possibly TRBD1 or TRBD2 for D (5 bases each). Between the trimmed V and J ends, which lost 0 bases and 6 bases, there was a span of 14 bases. The length of the CDR3 is 15 residues. Germline CDR1 SGHTS, CDR2 YDEGEE.

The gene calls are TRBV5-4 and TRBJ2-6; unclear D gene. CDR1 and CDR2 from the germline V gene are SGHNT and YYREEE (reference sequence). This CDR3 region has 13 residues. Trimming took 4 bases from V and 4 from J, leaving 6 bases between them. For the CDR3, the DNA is TGTGCCAGCAGCACGTTGGGGGCCAACGTCCTGACTTTC. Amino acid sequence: CASSTLGANVLTF.

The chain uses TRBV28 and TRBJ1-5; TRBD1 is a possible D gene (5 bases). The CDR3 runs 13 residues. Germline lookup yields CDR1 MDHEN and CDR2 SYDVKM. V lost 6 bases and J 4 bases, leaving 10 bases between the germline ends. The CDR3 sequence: CASSWRGNQPQHF. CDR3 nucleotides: TGTGCCAGCAGCTGGAGGGGAAATCAGCCCCAGCATTTT.

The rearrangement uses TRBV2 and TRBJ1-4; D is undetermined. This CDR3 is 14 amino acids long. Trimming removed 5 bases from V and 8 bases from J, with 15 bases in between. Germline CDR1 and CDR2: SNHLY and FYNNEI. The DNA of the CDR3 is TGTGCCAGCAGTCCAGACACCTTACGGGAAAAACTGTTTTTT. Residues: CASSPDTLREKLFF. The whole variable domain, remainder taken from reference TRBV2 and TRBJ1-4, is EPEVTQTPSHQVTQMGQEVILRCVPISNHLYFYWYRQILGQKVEFLVSFYNNEISEKSEIFDDQFSVERPDGSNFTLKIRSTKLEDSAMYFCASSPDTLREKLFFGSGTQLSVL.

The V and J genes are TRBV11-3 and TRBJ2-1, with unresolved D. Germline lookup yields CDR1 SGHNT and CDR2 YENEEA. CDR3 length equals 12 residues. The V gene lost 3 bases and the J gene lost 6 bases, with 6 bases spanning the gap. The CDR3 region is CASSLRSNEQFF. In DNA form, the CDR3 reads TGTGCCAGCAGCTTGAGGAGCAATGAGCAGTTCTTC.

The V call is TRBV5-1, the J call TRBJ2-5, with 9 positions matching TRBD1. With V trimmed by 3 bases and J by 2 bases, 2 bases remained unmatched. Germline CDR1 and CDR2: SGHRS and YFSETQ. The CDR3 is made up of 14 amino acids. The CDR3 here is CASSWGTGQETQYF. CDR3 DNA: TGCGCCAGCAGCTGGGGGACAGGGCAAGAGACCCAGTACTTC.

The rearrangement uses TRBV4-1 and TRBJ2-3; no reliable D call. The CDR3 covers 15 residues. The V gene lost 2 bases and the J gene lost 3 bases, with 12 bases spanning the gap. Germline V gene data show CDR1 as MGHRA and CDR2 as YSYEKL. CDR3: CASSQRDPNTDTQYF. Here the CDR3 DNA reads TGCGCCAGCAGCCAACGAGACCCGAATACAGATACGCAGTATTTT.

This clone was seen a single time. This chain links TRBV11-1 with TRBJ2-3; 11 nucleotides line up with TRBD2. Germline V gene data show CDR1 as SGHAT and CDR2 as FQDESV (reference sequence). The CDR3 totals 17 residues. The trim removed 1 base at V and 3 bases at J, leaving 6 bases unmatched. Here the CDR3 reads CASSLGTSGLGTDTQYF. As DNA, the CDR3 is TGTGCCAGCAGCTTAGGGACTAGCGGGTTGGGGACAGATACGCAGTATTTT.

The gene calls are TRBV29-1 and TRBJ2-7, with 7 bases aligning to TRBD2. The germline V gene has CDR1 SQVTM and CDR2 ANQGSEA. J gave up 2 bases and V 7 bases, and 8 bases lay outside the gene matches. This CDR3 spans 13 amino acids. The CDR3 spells CSAKGLTTYEQYF. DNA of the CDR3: TGCAGCGCAAAGGGACTAACGACCTACGAGCAGTACTTC.

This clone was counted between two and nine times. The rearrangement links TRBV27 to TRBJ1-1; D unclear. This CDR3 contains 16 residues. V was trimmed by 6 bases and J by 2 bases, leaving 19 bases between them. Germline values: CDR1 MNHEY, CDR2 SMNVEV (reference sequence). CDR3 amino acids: CASRAGGYVANTEAFF. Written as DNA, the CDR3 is TGTGCCAGCAGAGCCGGAGGGTATGTAGCAAACACTGAAGCTTTCTTT.

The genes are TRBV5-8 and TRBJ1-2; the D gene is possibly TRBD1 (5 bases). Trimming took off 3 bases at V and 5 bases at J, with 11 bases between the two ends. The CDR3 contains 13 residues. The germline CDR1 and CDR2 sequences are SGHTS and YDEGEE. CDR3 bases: TGTGCCAGCAGCTACCGGGACCCGTATGGCTACACCTTC. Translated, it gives CASSYRDPYGYTF.

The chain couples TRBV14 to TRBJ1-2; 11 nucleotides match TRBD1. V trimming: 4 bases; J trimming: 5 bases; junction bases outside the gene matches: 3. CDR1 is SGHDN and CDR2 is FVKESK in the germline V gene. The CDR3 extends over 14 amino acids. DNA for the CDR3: TGTGCCAGCAGCCGGGACAGGGGGAGGTATGGCTACACCTTC. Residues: CASSRDRGRYGYTF. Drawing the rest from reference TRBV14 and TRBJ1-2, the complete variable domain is EAGVTQFPSHSVIEKGQTVTLRCDPISGHDNLYWYRRVMGKEIKFLLHFVKESKQDESGMPNNRFLAERTGGTYSTLKVQPAELEDSGVYFCASSRDRGRYGYTFGSGTRLTVV.

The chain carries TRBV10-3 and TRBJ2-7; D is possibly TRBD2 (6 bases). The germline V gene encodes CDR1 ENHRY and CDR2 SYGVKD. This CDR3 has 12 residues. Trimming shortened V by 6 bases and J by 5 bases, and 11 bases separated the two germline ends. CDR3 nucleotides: TGTGCCATCAGGAATTCGGGGGACGAGCAGTACTTC. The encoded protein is CAIRNSGDEQYF.

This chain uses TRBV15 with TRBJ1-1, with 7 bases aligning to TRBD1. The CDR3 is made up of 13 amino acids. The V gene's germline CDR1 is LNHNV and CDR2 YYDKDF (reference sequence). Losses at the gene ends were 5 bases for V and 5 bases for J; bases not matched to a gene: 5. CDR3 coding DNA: TGTGCCACCAGCTCGACAGGGTCTACTGAAGCTTTCTTT. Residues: CATSSTGSTEAFF.

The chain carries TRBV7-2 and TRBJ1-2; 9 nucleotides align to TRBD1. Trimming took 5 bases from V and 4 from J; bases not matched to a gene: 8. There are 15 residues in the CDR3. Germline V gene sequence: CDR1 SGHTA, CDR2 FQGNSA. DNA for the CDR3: TGTGCCAGCAGCCCCCACAGGGGGCTTAGCTATGGCTACACCTTC. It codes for CASSPHRGLSYGYTF.

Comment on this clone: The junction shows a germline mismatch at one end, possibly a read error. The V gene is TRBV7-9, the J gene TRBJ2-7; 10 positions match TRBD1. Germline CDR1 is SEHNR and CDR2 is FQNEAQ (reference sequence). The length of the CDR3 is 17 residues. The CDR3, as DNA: TGTGCCAGCAGCCTAGCCGTAGGACAGGGGGTCCACGACGAGCAGTACTTC. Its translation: CASSLAVGQGVHDEQYF. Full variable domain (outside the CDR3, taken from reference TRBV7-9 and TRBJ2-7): DTGVSQNPRHKITKRGQNVTFRCDPISEHNRLYWYRQTLGQGPEFLTYFQNEAQLEKSRLLSDRFSAERPKGSFSTLEIQRTEQGDSAMYLCASSLAVGQGVHDEQYFGPGTRLTVT.

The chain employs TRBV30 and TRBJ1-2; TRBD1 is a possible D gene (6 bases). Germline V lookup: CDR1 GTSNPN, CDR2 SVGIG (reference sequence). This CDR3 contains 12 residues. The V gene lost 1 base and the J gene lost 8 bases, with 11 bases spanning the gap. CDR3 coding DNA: TGTGCCTGGAGTGGAGGGGGGTTAGGCTACACCTTC. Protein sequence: CAWSGGGLGYTF.

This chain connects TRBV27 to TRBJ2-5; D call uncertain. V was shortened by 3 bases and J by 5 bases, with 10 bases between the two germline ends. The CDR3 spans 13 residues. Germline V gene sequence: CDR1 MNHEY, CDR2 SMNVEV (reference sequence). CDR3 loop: CASSFTVYETQYF. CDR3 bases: TGTGCCAGCAGTTTCACAGTCTATGAGACCCAGTACTTC.

The CDR3 protein is CASSLAADSYEQYF. In DNA form, the CDR3 reads TGTGCCAGCAGCTTAGCGGCCGACTCCTACGAGCAGTACTTC. The chain uses TRBV7-2 and TRBJ2-7, with no clear D. Germline CDR1 is SGHTA and CDR2 is FQGNSA. V lost 0 bases and J 0 bases, leaving 6 bases between the germline ends. This CDR3 has 14 amino acids.

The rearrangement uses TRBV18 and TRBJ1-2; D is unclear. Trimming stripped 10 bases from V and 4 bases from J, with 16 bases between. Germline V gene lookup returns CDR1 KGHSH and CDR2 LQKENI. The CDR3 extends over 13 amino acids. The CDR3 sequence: CATTAAVGYGYTF. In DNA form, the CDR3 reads TGTGCCACCACGGCGGCAGTAGGCTATGGCTACACCTTC.

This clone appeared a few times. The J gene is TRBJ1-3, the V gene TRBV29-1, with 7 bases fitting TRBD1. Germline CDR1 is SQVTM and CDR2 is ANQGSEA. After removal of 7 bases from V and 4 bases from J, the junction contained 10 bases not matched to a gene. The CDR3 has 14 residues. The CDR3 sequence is CSAAGQAGGNTIYF. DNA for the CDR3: TGCAGCGCCGCCGGACAGGCGGGAGGAAACACCATATATTTT. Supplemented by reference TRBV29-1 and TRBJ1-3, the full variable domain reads SAVISQKPSRDICQRGTSLTIQCQVDSQVTMMFWYRQQPGQSLTLIATANQGSEATYESGFVIDKFPISRPNLTFSTLTVSNMSPEDSSIYLCSAAGQAGGNTIYFGEGSWLTVV.

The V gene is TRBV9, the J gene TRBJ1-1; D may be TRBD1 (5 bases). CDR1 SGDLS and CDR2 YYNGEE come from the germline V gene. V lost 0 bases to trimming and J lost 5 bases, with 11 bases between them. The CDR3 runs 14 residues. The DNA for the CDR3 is TGTGCCAGCAGCGTAGAGGGGAGTCAGACTGAAGCTTTCTTT. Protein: CASSVEGSQTEAFF.

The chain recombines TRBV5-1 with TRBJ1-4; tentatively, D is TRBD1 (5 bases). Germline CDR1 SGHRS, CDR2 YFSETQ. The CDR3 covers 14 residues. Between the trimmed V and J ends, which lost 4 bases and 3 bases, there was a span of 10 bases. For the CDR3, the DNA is TGCGCCAGCAGCCCGCAGGGCCCTAATGAAAAACTGTTTTTT. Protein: CASSPQGPNEKLFF.